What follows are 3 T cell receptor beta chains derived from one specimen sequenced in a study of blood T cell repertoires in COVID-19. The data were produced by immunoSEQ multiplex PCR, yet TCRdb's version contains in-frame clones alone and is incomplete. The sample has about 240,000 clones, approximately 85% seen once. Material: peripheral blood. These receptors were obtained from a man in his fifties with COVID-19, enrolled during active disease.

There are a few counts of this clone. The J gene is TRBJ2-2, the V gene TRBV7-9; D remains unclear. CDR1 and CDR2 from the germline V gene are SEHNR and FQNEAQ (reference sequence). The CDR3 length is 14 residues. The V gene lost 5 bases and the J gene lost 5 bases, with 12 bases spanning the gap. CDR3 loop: CASSVSAPTGELFF. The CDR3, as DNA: TGTGCCAGCAGCGTAAGCGCTCCTACCGGGGAGCTGTTTTTT.

The CDR3 region is CASSLVGGQSNQPQHF. The CDR3 DNA reads TGTGCCAGCAGCTTAGTAGGGGGACAAAGCAATCAGCCCCAGCATTTT. The chain carries TRBV7-2 and TRBJ1-5; D is perhaps TRBD1 (6 bases). V was pared by 1 base and J by 1 base, with 11 bases between. Germline V gene sequence: CDR1 SGHTA, CDR2 FQGNSA. The CDR3 extends over 16 amino acids. Full variable domain (outside the CDR3, taken from reference TRBV7-2 and TRBJ1-5): GAGVSQSPSNKVTEKGKDVELRCDPISGHTALYWYRQSLGQGLEFLIYFQGNSAPDKSGLPSDRFSAERTGGSVSTLTIQRTQQEDSAVYLCASSLVGGQSNQPQHFGDGTRLSIL.

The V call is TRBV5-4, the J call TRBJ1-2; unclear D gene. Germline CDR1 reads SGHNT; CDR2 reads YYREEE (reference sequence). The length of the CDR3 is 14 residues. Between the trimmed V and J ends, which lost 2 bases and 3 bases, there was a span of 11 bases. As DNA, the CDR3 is TGTGCCAGCAGCTTTAAGACCGGGGACTATGGCTACACCTTC. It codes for CASSFKTGDYGYTF.